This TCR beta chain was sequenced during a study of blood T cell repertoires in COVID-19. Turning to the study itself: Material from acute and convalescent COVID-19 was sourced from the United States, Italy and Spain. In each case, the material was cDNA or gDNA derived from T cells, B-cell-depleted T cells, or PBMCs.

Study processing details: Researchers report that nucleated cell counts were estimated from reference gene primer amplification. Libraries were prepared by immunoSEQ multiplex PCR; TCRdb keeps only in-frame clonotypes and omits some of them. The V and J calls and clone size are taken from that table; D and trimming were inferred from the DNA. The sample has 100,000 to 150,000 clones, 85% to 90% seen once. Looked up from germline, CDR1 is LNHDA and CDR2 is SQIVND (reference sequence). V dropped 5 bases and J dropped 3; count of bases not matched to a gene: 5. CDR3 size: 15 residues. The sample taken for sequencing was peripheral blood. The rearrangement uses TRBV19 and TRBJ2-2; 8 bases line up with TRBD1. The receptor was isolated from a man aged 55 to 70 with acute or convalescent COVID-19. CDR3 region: CASSPRTGHTGELFF. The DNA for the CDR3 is TGTGCCAGTAGTCCTCGGACAGGGCACACCGGGGAGCTGTTTTTT.